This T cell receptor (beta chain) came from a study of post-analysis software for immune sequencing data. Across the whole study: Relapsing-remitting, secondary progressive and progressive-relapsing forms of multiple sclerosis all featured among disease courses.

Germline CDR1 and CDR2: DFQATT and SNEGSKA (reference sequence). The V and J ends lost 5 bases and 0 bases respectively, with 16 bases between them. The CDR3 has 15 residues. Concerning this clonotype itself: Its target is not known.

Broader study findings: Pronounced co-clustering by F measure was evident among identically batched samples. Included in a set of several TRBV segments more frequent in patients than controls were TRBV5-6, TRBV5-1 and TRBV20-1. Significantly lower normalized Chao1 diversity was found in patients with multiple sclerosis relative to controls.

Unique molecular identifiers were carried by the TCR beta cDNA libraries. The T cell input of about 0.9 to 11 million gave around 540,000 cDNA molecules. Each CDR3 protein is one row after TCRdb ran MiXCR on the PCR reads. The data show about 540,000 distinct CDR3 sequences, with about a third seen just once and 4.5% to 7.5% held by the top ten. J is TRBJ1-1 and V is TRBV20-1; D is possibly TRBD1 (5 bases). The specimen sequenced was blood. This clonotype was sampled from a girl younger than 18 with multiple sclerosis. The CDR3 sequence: CSAGLGTGLNTEAFF. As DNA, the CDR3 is TGCAGTGCTGGGCTAGGGACGGGACTGAACACTGAAGCTTTCTTT.